The table lists the clone carrying this TCR beta chain with a count of one. This record belongs to a study of control samples from healthy donors and cancer patients. Libraries were prepared by immunoSEQ multiplex PCR; TCRdb keeps only in-frame clonotypes and omits some of them. The data show 150,000 to 200,000 clones, 94% seen once. CDR1 GTSNPN and CDR2 SVGIG come from the germline V gene (reference sequence). The V gene lost 2 bases and the J gene lost 4 bases, with 9 bases spanning the gap. The CDR3 totals 12 residues. The TCR was taken from a woman aged 40 to 50 in good health. Sample: blood. The rearrangement uses TRBV30 and TRBJ2-7; D gene unclear. The CDR3 coding sequence is TGTGCCTGGAGTAAGTCAAGTTACGAGCAGTACTTC. It codes for CAWSKSSYEQYF.